The present TCR beta chain was sequenced within a study of CD8 T cells in Susac syndrome. With random hexamers, reverse transcription was performed on roughly 0.5 to 1 ug of RNA. TCRdb used MiXCR to reprocess the immunoSEQ multiplex PCR reads, holding one entry per CDR3 protein. Of a few hundred thousand distinct CDR3 sequences in the sample, 85% were seen once. TEMRA cells were FACS-enriched, unlike CD8+ and CD4+ T cells, which were negatively isolated. The clonotype originates from a human donor with multiple sclerosis. The sequencing sample was made of CD8+ T cells from PBMCs.

The CDR3 DNA sequence: TGTGCCAGCTCACAAGGGGAGCTCAATGAGCAGTTCTTC. Residues: CASSQGELNEQFF. The chain recombines TRBV7-2 with TRBJ2-1, with D perhaps matching TRBD1 or TRBD2 (5 bases each). Germline lookup yields CDR1 SGHTA and CDR2 FQGNSA. The CDR3 runs 13 residues. V was cut by 8 bases and J by 6 bases, with 14 bases left in between.